This T cell receptor (beta chain) is drawn from a study of long-term antiretroviral therapy in people with HIV (dated by TCRdb to 2022 to 2024). About the study as a whole: The earliest samples were collected approximately a decade before the 2015 WHO recommendation for immediate ART, a period when ART was typically delayed until CD4 counts fell. This retrospective serial study examined whether starting ART and sustained HIV suppression were associated with changes in the composition and diversity of the TRB repertoire in peripheral blood. The cohort contributed 150 to 200 cryopreserved PBMC samples from a few dozen adults with confirmed HIV infection, collected serially over a mean of about six years (range 1-12). Of the 30 to 35 participants with HIV, 10 to 11 were female. No cross-contamination during QIAcube processing was seen in test extractions of a monoclonal T-cell line run alongside 30 to 35 polyclonal samples.

Inclusion was restricted to participants for whom at least one PBMC sample before ART initiation and at least two post-ART samples were available. All participants with HIV were treated in the United States of America. Before DNA extraction, cryopreserved samples containing 1-10 million PBMC were thawed and washed. At the time of the earliest PBMC sample for each participant with HIV, ages ranged from about 23 to 60 years. Each participant contributed PBMC samples from 1-4 timepoints before ART initiation and 2-8 timepoints after ART initiation, with a median of 7 samples. Serial HIV viral load, CD4+ T-cell count, ART history and demographic data were obtained for every participant. Genomic DNA was extracted from unsorted PBMC with a Qiagen kit on a QIAcube, with processing performed in batches of 12 samples. Details on this clone: Its antigen is still unknown. Nothing much larger sits one base from this clone, and base qualities are not available.

The immunoSEQ hsTCRB v3.0 assay was used at survey level resolution for TRB variable region sequencing. A depth of about 40,000-55,000 T-cell genomes per sample was targeted for TRB sequencing. Pooled TRB libraries were sequenced on an Illumina MiSeq with a v3 150-cycle kit. Turning to the authors' computational methods: Repertoire analysis was run in R within a reproducible Nextflow workflow that covered QC, data transformation and analysis. Custom analyses were implemented in LymphoSeq2, an R package for AIRR-Seq data exploration. After excluding a handful of samples that yielded fewer than 5000 total TRB sequences, roughly 190 HIV repertoires remained for analysis. Among the roughly 200 retained HIV repertoires, around 60 were collected before ART initiation and some 130 were collected after ART initiation. Repertoires were downsampled to 5000 TRB nucleotide sequences, with summary statistics averaged over 100 downsampling iterations. Only TRB sequences with CDR3 regions of at least seven amino acids were retained for analysis. Diversity was measured with a Shannon entropy-derived clonality score and the Gini coefficient. Repertoire networks linked the top 5000 CDR3 amino acid sequences whenever two sequences differed by an edit distance of one. Antigen specificity groups and MHC restriction were predicted for TRB CDR3 amino acid sequences with GLIPH2. To flag known CMV, EBV, HIV or tissue antigen associations, CDR3 amino acid sequences were matched against VDJdb and McPAS-TCR. Pre-ART, post-ART and control groups were compared with Wilcoxon signed-rank tests and Holm-Bonferroni correction. TCRdb's version of the immuneACCESS table is confined to in-frame rearrangements and falls short of the full clone set. An unresolved V gene accounts for under half of the shortfall where checked; the remainder is of unknown origin. V and J calls and clone size come straight from that table; D and trimming were deduced from the DNA. In this sample the table shows about 21,000 clones, around nine tenths of which occur a single time. 9.2% of the sample is held by the ten biggest clonotypes.

The research as a whole found: Because PBMC availability was limited, only the TCR beta chain was sequenced, with no alpha chain pairing. Starting ART was linked to a significant rise in TRB diversity, yet even after long-term ART the diversity remained significantly lower than in transplant donor controls. Compared with controls, HIV repertoires had narrower CDR3 length ranges, and the network structure pointed to an antigen-experienced repertoire that shifted only slightly toward naive after ART. The samples were dated from about 2004 to 2017, and the ART regimens that were used may be less effective than current ART regimens. Unsorted PBMC were profiled instead of sorted CD4+ and CD8+ T cells because pre-ART samples had limited cell numbers. Expanded TRB clones identified before ART initiation dominated the repertoire across all time points, though the dominance fluctuated and decreased in many PLHIV after ART. No data were available on ART adherence, viral resistance or therapy changes, limiting inferences about post-ART repertoire changes.

The CDR3, from cysteine to phenylalanine, totals 15 residues. Solely the CDR3 DNA is kept, with 45 bases framed from the first base. CDR1 and CDR2 were assigned from the germline V gene as SGHTS and YDEGEE. From V the trimming removes 4 bases and from J it removes 7 bases, while the gene matches leave 6 bases of the junction unaccounted for. The TCR was taken from a woman aged 25 to 45 with HIV. The V gene is TRBV5-8 and the J gene is TRBJ1-6, with 9 bases in between that match TRBD1. Material: unsorted PBMCs, obtained approximately 4.5 years before starting antiretroviral therapy. CDR3 reads: CASSIRDRDNSPLHF. The base sequence is TGTGCCAGCAGCATCCGGGACAGGGACAATTCACCCCTCCACTTT.